The 15 T cell receptor beta chains listed next were all sequenced from one sample in a study of blood T cell repertoires in COVID-19. The protocol was immunoSEQ multiplex PCR, while the TCRdb copy is restricted to in-frame clones and leaves out a portion. The sample records 210,000 or so clones, around four fifths being singletons. Sequencing was carried out using peripheral blood. The receptors originated from a man aged 45-65 years with active or convalescent COVID-19.

This chain connects TRBV7-9 to TRBJ1-2; tentative D call: TRBD1 (6 bases). The V and J ends lost 0 bases and 8 bases respectively, with 10 bases between them. The CDR3 contains 13 residues. CDR1 is SEHNR, CDR2 FQNEAQ, per germline (reference sequence). In nucleotides, the CDR3 is TGTGCCAGCAGCTTAGCGGGGGCTGGAGGCTACACCTTC. Translating it yields CASSLAGAGGYTF.

The gene calls are TRBV5-6 and TRBJ1-5; D is ambiguous. V lost 3 bases to trimming and J lost 4 bases, with 8 bases between them. Looked up from germline, CDR1 is SGHDT and CDR2 is YYEEEE. CDR3 length equals 13 residues. The CDR3 DNA sequence: TGTGCCAGCAGCTCGTCCCCGAATCAGCCCCAGCATTTT. It translates to CASSSSPNQPQHF.

This sequence joins TRBV30 and TRBJ1-5; maybe TRBD1 (6 bases). The ends were cut back, 0 bases at V and 4 bases at J, with 13 bases in the middle. Germline V gene lookup returns CDR1 GTSNPN and CDR2 SVGIG (reference sequence). CDR3 length: 15 residues. In nucleotides, the CDR3 is TGTGCCTGGAGTGTAGGGGACACGAGGAATCAGCCCCAGCATTTT. It translates to CAWSVGDTRNQPQHF.

The V and J genes are TRBV5-1 and TRBJ1-5, with a weak D call TRBD1 (5 bases). V dropped 0 bases and J dropped 4 bases, with 11 bases sitting between them. Germline V gene sequence: CDR1 SGHRS, CDR2 YFSETQ. The CDR3 runs 15 residues. The CDR3 sequence: CASSLAQGPNQPQHF. In nucleotides, the CDR3 is TGCGCCAGCAGCTTGGCCCAGGGCCCGAATCAGCCCCAGCATTTT.

The chain joins TRBV20-1 to TRBJ1-2, with 8 positions matching TRBD1. This CDR3 region has 10 residues. Germline V gene sequence: CDR1 DFQATT, CDR2 SNEGSKA (reference sequence). After removal of 6 bases from V and 12 bases from J, the junction contained 6 bases not matched to a gene. In DNA form, the CDR3 reads TGCAGTGCCCCGGACAGGGTGGACACCTTC. Its translation: CSAPDRVDTF.

V is TRBV9 and J is TRBJ1-1; possibly TRBD1 for D (5 bases). V was pared by 3 bases and J by 1 base, with 10 bases between. Germline V gene sequence: CDR1 SGDLS, CDR2 YYNGEE. This CDR3 comprises 14 residues. The CDR3 region is CASSETGANTEAFF. The CDR3 DNA reads as TGTGCCAGCAGCGAAACAGGAGCGAACACTGAAGCTTTCTTT.

The chain recombines TRBV19 with TRBJ1-1, with unresolved D. The CDR3 has 13 residues. V was clipped by 4 bases and J by 7 bases, with 13 bases between them. CDR1 and CDR2 (germline): LNHDA, SQIVND (reference sequence). CDR3 loop: CASSTGLQGEAFF. The CDR3, as DNA: TGTGCCAGTAGTACGGGTCTCCAAGGTGAAGCTTTCTTT.

J is TRBJ1-6 and V is TRBV7-9; no reliable D call. Deletions cut 1 base from V and 9 bases from J, with 19 bases between. This CDR3 region has 17 residues. Looked up from germline, CDR1 is SEHNR and CDR2 is FQNEAQ (reference sequence). CDR3 protein: CASSLVAGSLRGSPLHF. The CDR3, as DNA: TGTGCCAGCAGCTTAGTGGCAGGTTCACTACGGGGTTCACCCCTCCACTTT.

The chain uses TRBV19 and TRBJ2-7; 9 bases align to TRBD1. Germline CDR1 and CDR2: LNHDA and SQIVND (reference sequence). CDR3 size: 15 residues. V was pared by 3 bases and J by 4 bases, with 7 bases of the junction left unmatched. The CDR3 is CASSIPGTGKYEQYF. The DNA for the CDR3 is TGTGCCAGTAGTATCCCCGGGACAGGGAAGTACGAGCAGTACTTC.

The chain carries TRBV15 and TRBJ2-6, with D possibly matching TRBD1 (5 bases). The CDR3 length is 15 residues. The V end lost 1 base, the J end lost 3 bases, and 7 bases lay between the germline ends. Germline V gene sequence: CDR1 LNHNV, CDR2 YYDKDF (reference sequence). CDR3 protein: CATSRGGGGANVLTF. CDR3 sequence (DNA): TGTGCCACCAGCAGAGGGGGCGGTGGGGCCAACGTCCTGACTTTC. The whole variable domain, remainder taken from reference TRBV15 and TRBJ2-6, is DAMVIQNPRYQVTQFGKPVTLSCSQTLNHNVMYWYQQKSSQAPKLLFHYYDKDFNNEADTPDNFQSRRPNTSFCFLDIRSPGLGDTAMYLCATSRGGGGANVLTFGAGSRLTVL.

V gene TRBV5-1 combines with J gene TRBJ1-1; tentative D call: TRBD1 (5 bases). CDR3 size: 12 residues. CDR1 and CDR2 (germline): SGHRS, YFSETQ. V was shortened by 0 bases and J by 8 bases, with 8 bases between the two germline ends. The chain's CDR3 is CASSLEGREAFF. The CDR3, as DNA: TGCGCCAGCAGCTTGGAGGGGAGGGAAGCTTTCTTT. Full variable domain (missing parts from reference TRBV5-1 and TRBJ1-1): KAGVTQTPRYLIKTRGQQVTLSCSPISGHRSVSWYQQTPGQGLQFLFEYFSETQRNKGNFPGRFSGRQFSNSRSEMNVSTLELGDSALYLCASSLEGREAFFGQGTRLTVV.

The V call is TRBV2, the J call TRBJ1-1, with D perhaps matching TRBD1 (6 bases). The CDR3 sequence is 14 residues long. Trimming took 7 bases from V and 4 from J, leaving 16 bases between them. CDR1 is SNHLY, CDR2 FYNNEI, per germline. CDR3 region: CASNKDRRGTEAFF. For the CDR3, the DNA is TGTGCCAGCAATAAGGACAGACGGGGCACTGAAGCTTTCTTT.

In this sample, this clone turned up a few times. The J gene is TRBJ2-3, the V gene TRBV7-3; TRBD2 matches at 10 bases. Germline CDR1 and CDR2: SGHTA and FQGTGA. V lost 4 bases, J lost 5 bases, and 6 bases stayed unmatched. The CDR3 is 15 amino acids. The CDR3 nucleotides are TGTGCCAGCAGCTCGAGCGGGAGGGCCGGAGATACGCAGTATTTT. It encodes CASSSSGRAGDTQYF.

The chain is built from TRBV6-5 and TRBJ1-2; D may be TRBD1 (6 bases). This CDR3 comprises 14 residues. Deletions cut 6 bases from V and 0 bases from J, with 11 bases between. Germline V lookup: CDR1 MNHEY, CDR2 SVGAGI. CDR3 DNA sequence: TGTGCCAGCAGAATCACAGGGTCTAACTATGGCTACACCTTC. It yields the protein CASRITGSNYGYTF.

This chain joins TRBV28 and TRBJ2-2; perhaps TRBD1 as D (6 bases). Germline assignment: CDR1 MDHEN and CDR2 SYDVKM. V lost 6 bases and J 6 bases, leaving 17 bases between the germline ends. The CDR3 contains 15 residues. CDR3 DNA sequence: TGTGCCAGCAGGAGTGGGACACCGGGTCCCGGGGAGCTGTTTTTT. Protein sequence: CASRSGTPGPGELFF.